This T cell receptor beta chain was found in a study of T-cell memory formation after mild COVID-19. MiXCR was run by TCRdb on the 5' RACE reads, yielding one entry per CDR3 protein. The sample holds around 140,000 distinct CDR3 sequences, roughly a fifth seen once. This CDR3 has 14 residues. Trimming shortened V by 5 bases and J by 7 bases, and 15 bases separated the two germline ends. In germline, CDR1 is SGHTA, CDR2 FQGNSA. This clonotype was counted a few times. This rearrangement joins TRBV7-2 to TRBJ1-3, with a possible D match to TRBD1 (5 bases). The specimen was PBMCs or a T cell subset sorted from them (not recorded which). The source is an adult woman who had mild COVID-19 (a few samples of this study predate the infection). Cell type and time point are not known. The CDR3 sequence is CASSQGPSANTIYF. CDR3 nucleotide sequence: TGTGCCAGCAGCCAGGGACCCTCAGCGAACACCATATATTTT.